This TCR beta chain was identified during a study of T cell responses to AZD1222 COVID-19 vaccine. Study-wide background: Doses given second, at about 4 or about 12 weeks, were pooled.

Profiling relied on immunoSEQ multiplex PCR, and the TCRdb table lists in-frame clones only, not all of them. The table shows 100,000 to 150,000 clones, with just over 90% occurring only once. The CDR3 loop spans 16 amino acids. CDR1 and CDR2 (germline): SGHDT, YYEEEE. The J segment lost 0 bases and the V segment lost 4 bases, leaving 8 bases of the junction unmatched. Broader study findings: Nearly half of spike-specific TCRs reportedly target unmutated variant regions. At study baseline, merely about 6 AZD1222 recipients were seropositive. Spike was spanned by vaccine-associated CD4 TCRs, which were dominant at 160-218 and 743-854.

As for this clone: The antigen remains undetermined.

Sequenced here: peripheral blood, sampled on day 0 of AZD1222 vaccination. This chain joins TRBV5-6 and TRBJ2-3, with TRBD2 matching over 7 bases. This clonotype was sampled from an adult in good health. DNA of the CDR3: TGTGCCAGCAGCCCCACTAGCGACGCTAGCACAGATACGCAGTATTTT. This gives the protein CASSPTSDASTDTQYF.